This passage covers 20 T cell receptor beta chains from one sample sequenced in a study of regulatory T cells in long-lasting Graves disease. HTBI primers from iRepertoire and Arm-PCR of CDR3 regions yielded the TCR beta libraries. From the multiplex PCR reads, TCRdb called clonotypes with MiXCR, one entry per CDR3 protein. The repertoire holds more than 450,000 distinct CDR3 sequences, with more than 10% as singletons. This sample's time point: newly diagnosed GD, antithyroid drugs for less than 3 months. Scientists built the TCR library using RNA that was extracted from PBMCs. These sequences were also reported in another study, on T cells in Graves' hyperthyroidism and ophthalmopathy.

This material consisted of peripheral blood mononuclear cells (PBMCs), taken at new diagnosis, from a patient treated with antithyroid drugs. These receptors came from a woman aged 25 to 45 with Graves disease.

This clonotype was seen at least ten times. The V and J genes are TRBV6-2 or TRBV6-3 and TRBJ2-2, with D possibly being TRBD2 (6 bases). Trimming removed 7 bases from V and 4 bases from J, with 22 bases in between. Germline-derived CDR1 and CDR2 are MNHEY and SVGEGT. This CDR3 region has 17 residues. The CDR3 DNA is TGTGCCAGCATGCAATTGTCGCAGGCGGGAATCACCGGGGAGCTGTTTTTT. Translated, it gives CASMQLSQAGITGELFF.

This chain links TRBV7-2 with TRBJ2-1, with D possibly being TRBD2 (6 bases). In germline, CDR1 is SGHTA, CDR2 FQGNSA. This CDR3 region has 13 residues. Trimming stripped 3 bases from V and 10 bases from J, with 13 bases between. CDR3 residues: CASSLGLQGEQFF. For the CDR3, the DNA is TGTGCCAGCAGCTTGGGACTTCAAGGGGAGCAGTTCTTC.

Many counts were recorded for this clonotype. The chain recombines TRBV2 with TRBJ1-1, with D perhaps matching TRBD1 (6 bases). The length of the CDR3 is 14 residues. V lost 6 bases to trimming and J lost 6 bases, with 17 bases between them. CDR1 and CDR2 (germline): SNHLY, FYNNEI. CDR3 in amino acids: CASRADSLRAEAFF. Written as DNA, the CDR3 is TGTGCCAGCAGGGCGGACAGTTTACGGGCTGAAGCTTTCTTT.

The chain recombines TRBV18 with TRBJ1-1; D is undetermined. The V gene lost 6 bases and the J gene lost 2 bases, with 13 bases spanning the gap. Germline V gene lookup returns CDR1 KGHSH and CDR2 LQKENI. This CDR3 contains 14 residues. CDR3 sequence (DNA): TGTGCCAGCTCTCGTGAGCACAGCAACACTGAAGCTTTCTTT. Translation gives CASSREHSNTEAFF. Drawing the rest from reference TRBV18 and TRBJ1-1, the complete variable domain is NAGVMQNPRHLVRRRGQEARLRCSPMKGHSHVYWYRQLPEEGLKFMVYLQKENIIDESGMPKERFSAEFPKEGPSILRIQQVVRGDSAAYFCASSREHSNTEAFFGQGTRLTVV.

This clonotype was seen many times. The gene calls are TRBV30 and TRBJ1-6; D is ambiguous. CDR1 is GTSNPN and CDR2 is SVGIG in the germline V gene (reference sequence). Trimming left V 1 base short and J 3 bases short, with 4 bases between. This CDR3 region has 13 residues. The CDR3 DNA is TGTGCCTGGAGTGACAACTATAATTCACCCCTCCACTTT. This codes for CAWSDNYNSPLHF.

To note about this clonotype: With a much larger clone just one base away, this may be a read error. The genes are TRBV20-1 and TRBJ1-1; a possible D gene is TRBD1 (6 bases). Germline V lookup: CDR1 DFQATT, CDR2 SNEGSKA (reference sequence). This CDR3 has 14 amino acids. V dropped 0 bases and J dropped 3 bases, with 11 bases sitting between them. This chain's CDR3 is CSARDRQGYTEAFF. DNA for the CDR3: TGCAGTGCTAGAGATCGGCAGGGGTACACTGAAGCTTTCTTT.

This clonotype was found many times. The V call is TRBV11-3, the J call TRBJ2-2; 9 bases are a match to TRBD1. The CDR3 loop spans 16 amino acids. Germline V lookup: CDR1 SGHNT, CDR2 YENEEA. V shed 4 bases and J 4 bases; nucleotides not matched to a gene: 7. The CDR3 bases are TGTGCCAGCAGCTCGGACAGGGGAAGGAGCACCGGGGAGCTGTTTTTT. Protein sequence: CASSSDRGRSTGELFF.

This clonotype was seen ten or more times. The rearrangement uses TRBV2 and TRBJ1-5; D remains ambiguous. The CDR3 is made up of 11 amino acids. Germline V CDR1 and CDR2: SNHLY, FYNNEI. V lost 4 bases to trimming and J lost 11 bases, with 9 bases between them. This CDR3 is CASSGQWAQHF. The CDR3, as DNA: TGTGCCAGCAGTGGCCAGTGGGCCCAGCATTTT.

The chain links TRBV5-1 to TRBJ1-5; a weak D match, TRBD1 (6 bases). The CDR3 has 15 amino acids. V lost 0 bases, J lost 7 bases, and 14 bases lay in between. Germline V gene lookup returns CDR1 SGHRS and CDR2 YFSETQ. The CDR3 loop is CASSLGGGVGQPQHF. The CDR3 coding sequence is TGCGCCAGCAGCTTGGGCGGGGGCGTGGGCCAGCCCCAGCATTTT.

This clonotype was seen a few times. V gene TRBV10-3 combines with J gene TRBJ1-6; TRBD1 is a possible D gene (6 bases). Germline lookup yields CDR1 ENHRY and CDR2 SYGVKD. The CDR3 runs 14 residues. Deletions cut 6 bases from V and 7 bases from J, with 13 bases between. CDR3 loop: CAIRETGKNSPLHF. DNA for the CDR3: TGTGCCATCAGAGAAACAGGGAAGAATTCACCCCTCCACTTT.

This clonotype was seen at least ten times. The chain recombines TRBV5-1 with TRBJ1-1; no clear D gene. Trimming took 0 bases from V and 1 from J, leaving 10 bases between them. This CDR3 is 15 amino acids long. The germline CDR1 and CDR2 sequences are SGHRS and YFSETQ. The CDR3 nucleotides read TGCGCCAGCAGCTTGGTGATGGACGGGAACACTGAAGCTTTCTTT. Its translation is CASSLVMDGNTEAFF.

This clonotype was counted at least ten times. A much larger clone is a single base away; this may be a read error. The V and J genes are TRBV5-6 and TRBJ1-1, with TRBD1 matching 7 bases. Germline values: CDR1 SGHDT, CDR2 YYEEEE. The trim removed 3 bases at V and 0 bases at J, leaving 2 bases unmatched. This CDR3 is 14 amino acids long. CDR3 DNA: TGTGCCAGCAGCTGGGGACAGCTGAACACTGAAGCTTTCTTT. Protein sequence: CASSWGQLNTEAFF. Complete variable domain (other parts from reference TRBV5-6 and TRBJ1-1): DAGVTQSPTHLIKTRGQQVTLRCSPKSGHDTVSWYQQALGQGPQFIFQYYEEEERQRGNFPDRFSGHQFPNYSSELNVNALLLGDSALYLCASSWGQLNTEAFFGQGTRLTVV.

The genes are TRBV5-6 and TRBJ1-1, with 7 bases fitting TRBD1. Germline V lookup: CDR1 SGHDT, CDR2 YYEEEE. CDR3 size: 14 residues. Trimming took 1 base from V and 8 from J; bases not matched to a gene: 8. The CDR3 DNA follows: TGTGCCAGCAGCTTGTGGGTGACGGACAGGGAAGCTTTCTTT. Amino acids: CASSLWVTDREAFF.

This clonotype was recorded a few times. This chain uses TRBV6-2 or TRBV6-3 with TRBJ2-2, with 9 bases matching TRBD2. The ends lost 4 bases at V and 6 bases at J; junction bases unmatched: 15. The germline gives CDR1 MNHEY, CDR2 SVGEGT. CDR3 length equals 18 residues. The CDR3 sequence: CASSSTKGLAILPGELFF. The CDR3 DNA reads as TGTGCCAGCAGTTCTACAAAGGGACTAGCAATCCTCCCCGGGGAGCTGTTTTTT.

This clonotype was seen ten or more times. The chain combines TRBV11-3 with TRBJ1-1; no firm D call. The V gene's germline CDR1 is SGHNT and CDR2 YENEEA. The CDR3 loop spans 15 amino acids. Trimming took off 8 bases at V and 5 bases at J, with 21 bases between the two ends. The CDR3 loop is CASLRWGDVPTEAFF. The DNA of the CDR3 is TGTGCCAGCCTCCGGTGGGGAGATGTCCCGACTGAAGCTTTCTTT.

This clonotype has at least ten counts. The chain carries TRBV6-2 or TRBV6-3 and TRBJ2-3; D possibly matches TRBD1 or TRBD2 (5 bases each). The CDR3 sequence is 14 residues long. With 2 bases removed from V and 6 bases from J, the gap between germline ends came to 12 bases. Germline V CDR1 and CDR2: MNHEY, SVGEGT. Written as DNA, the CDR3 is TGTGCCAGCAGTTACGGGACCGTAAGGGATACGCAGTATTTT. Residues: CASSYGTVRDTQYF.

This clonotype has a handful of counts. This rearrangement joins TRBV20-1 to TRBJ1-5, with 9 bases lining up with TRBD1. The CDR3 covers 14 residues. V shed 2 bases and J 8 bases; nucleotides not matched to a gene: 7. Looked up from germline, CDR1 is DFQATT and CDR2 is SNEGSKA (reference sequence). The chain's CDR3 is CSARQGQGGKPQHF. The CDR3 nucleotides are TGCAGTGCTAGACAGGGACAGGGAGGTAAGCCCCAGCATTTT.

Many counts were recorded for this clonotype. The chain is built from TRBV29-1 and TRBJ1-1, with a tentative D call TRBD1 (5 bases). V was trimmed by 5 bases and J by 0 bases, leaving 10 bases between them. CDR1 is SQVTM, CDR2 ANQGSEA, per germline. The CDR3 consists of 13 residues. CDR3 sequence reads: CSVPGTVNTEAFF. Written as DNA, the CDR3 is TGCAGCGTTCCCGGGACTGTGAACACTGAAGCTTTCTTT.

The rearrangement uses TRBV7-9 and TRBJ1-5, with D possibly matching TRBD1 (6 bases). This CDR3 comprises 14 residues. CDR1 and CDR2 from the germline V gene are SEHNR and FQNEAQ (reference sequence). Trimming removed 7 bases at V and 6 bases at J, with 16 bases between. The CDR3 region is CASTDQGSLQPQHF. The CDR3 DNA follows: TGTGCCAGCACCGATCAGGGGAGTCTTCAGCCCCAGCATTTT. Using reference TRBV7-9 and TRBJ1-5 for the parts outside the CDR3, the full variable domain is DTGVSQNPRHKITKRGQNVTFRCDPISEHNRLYWYRQTLGQGPEFLTYFQNEAQLEKSRLLSDRFSAERPKGSFSTLEIQRTEQGDSAMYLCASTDQGSLQPQHFGDGTRLSIL.

This clonotype has a single count. The rearrangement links TRBV27 to TRBJ2-7; 10 bases are a match to TRBD1. The ends lost 0 bases at V and 0 bases at J; junction bases unmatched: 5. CDR1 MNHEY and CDR2 SMNVEV come from the germline V gene (reference sequence). This CDR3 contains 17 residues. The DNA of the CDR3 is TGTGCCAGCAGTTTATCCGCCGGGACAGGGGTCTCCTACGAGCAGTACTTC. Its protein product is CASSLSAGTGVSYEQYF.